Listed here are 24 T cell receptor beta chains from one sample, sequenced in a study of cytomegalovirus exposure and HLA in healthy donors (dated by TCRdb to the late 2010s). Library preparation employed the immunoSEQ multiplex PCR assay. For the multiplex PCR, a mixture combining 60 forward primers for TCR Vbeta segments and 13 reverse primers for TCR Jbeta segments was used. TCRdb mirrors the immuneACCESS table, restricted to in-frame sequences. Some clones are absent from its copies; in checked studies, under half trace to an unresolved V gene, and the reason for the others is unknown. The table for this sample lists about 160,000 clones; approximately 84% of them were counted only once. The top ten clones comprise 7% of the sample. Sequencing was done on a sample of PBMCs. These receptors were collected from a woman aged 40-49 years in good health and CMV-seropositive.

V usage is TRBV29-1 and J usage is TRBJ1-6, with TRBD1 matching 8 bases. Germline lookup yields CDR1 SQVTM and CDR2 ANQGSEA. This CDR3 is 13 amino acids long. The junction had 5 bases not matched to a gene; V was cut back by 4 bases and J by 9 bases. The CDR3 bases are TGCAGCGTTGCCACAGGGGGGACTTCACCCCTCCACTTT. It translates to CSVATGGTSPLHF. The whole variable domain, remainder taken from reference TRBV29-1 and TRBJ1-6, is SAVISQKPSRDICQRGTSLTIQCQVDSQVTMMFWYRQQPGQSLTLIATANQGSEATYESGFVIDKFPISRPNLTFSTLTVSNMSPEDSSIYLCSVATGGTSPLHFGNGTRLTVT.

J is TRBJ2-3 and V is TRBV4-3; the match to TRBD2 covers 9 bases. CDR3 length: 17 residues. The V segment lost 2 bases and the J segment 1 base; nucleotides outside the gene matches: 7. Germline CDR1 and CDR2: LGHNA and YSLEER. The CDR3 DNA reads TGCGCCAGCAGCCAAAACTTAGCGGGGGATCGCACAGATACGCAGTATTTT. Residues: CASSQNLAGDRTDTQYF.

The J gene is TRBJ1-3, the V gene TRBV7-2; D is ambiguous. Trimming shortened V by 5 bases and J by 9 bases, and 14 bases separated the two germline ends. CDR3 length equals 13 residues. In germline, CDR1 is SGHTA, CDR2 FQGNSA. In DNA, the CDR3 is TGTGCCAGCAGCGGGCCTTCCCGGGGCACCATATATTTT. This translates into CASSGPSRGTIYF.

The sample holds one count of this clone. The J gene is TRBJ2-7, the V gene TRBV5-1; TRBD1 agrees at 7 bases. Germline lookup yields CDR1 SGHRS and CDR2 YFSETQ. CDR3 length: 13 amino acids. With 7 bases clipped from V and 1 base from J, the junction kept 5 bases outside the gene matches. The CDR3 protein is CASFDRESYEQYF. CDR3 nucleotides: TGCGCCAGCTTCGACAGGGAGTCCTACGAGCAGTACTTC. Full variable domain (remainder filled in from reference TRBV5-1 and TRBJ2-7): KAGVTQTPRYLIKTRGQQVTLSCSPISGHRSVSWYQQTPGQGLQFLFEYFSETQRNKGNFPGRFSGRQFSNSRSEMNVSTLELGDSALYLCASFDRESYEQYFGPGTRLTVT.

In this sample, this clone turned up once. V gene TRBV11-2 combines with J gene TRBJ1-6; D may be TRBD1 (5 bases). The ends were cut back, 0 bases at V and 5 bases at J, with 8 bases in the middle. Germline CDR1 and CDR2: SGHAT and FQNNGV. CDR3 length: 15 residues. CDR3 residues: CASSLEGQNNSPLHF. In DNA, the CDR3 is TGTGCCAGCAGCTTAGAGGGGCAAAATAATTCACCCCTCCACTTT.

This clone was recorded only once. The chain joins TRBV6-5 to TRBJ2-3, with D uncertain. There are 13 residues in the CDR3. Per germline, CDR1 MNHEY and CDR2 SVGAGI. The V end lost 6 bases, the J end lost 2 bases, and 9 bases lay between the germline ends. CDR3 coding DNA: TGTGCCAGCAGGAATCTAAACACAGATACGCAGTATTTT. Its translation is CASRNLNTDTQYF.

CDR3 in amino acids: CASSGRQGSGELFF. The CDR3, as DNA: TGTGCCAGCAGCGGGAGACAGGGGTCCGGGGAGCTGTTTTTT. This chain links TRBV9 with TRBJ2-2; 8 bases fit TRBD1. Germline V gene data show CDR1 as SGDLS and CDR2 as YYNGEE. V gave up 3 bases and J gave up 6 bases; unmatched junction bases: 4. The CDR3 length is 14 residues.

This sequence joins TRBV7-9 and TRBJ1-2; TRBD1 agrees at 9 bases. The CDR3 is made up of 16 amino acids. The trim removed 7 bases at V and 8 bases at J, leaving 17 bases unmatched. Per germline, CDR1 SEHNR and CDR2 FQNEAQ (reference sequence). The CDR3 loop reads CASTPPRTGVFGGYTF. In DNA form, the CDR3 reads TGTGCCAGCACCCCCCCCCGGACAGGGGTTTTCGGCGGCTACACCTTC.

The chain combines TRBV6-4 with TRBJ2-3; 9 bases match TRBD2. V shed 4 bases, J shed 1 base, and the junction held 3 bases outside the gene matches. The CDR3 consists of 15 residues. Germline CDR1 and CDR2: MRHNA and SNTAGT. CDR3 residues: CASSASGEGTDTQYF. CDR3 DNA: TGTGCCAGCAGTGCTAGCGGGGAGGGCACAGATACGCAGTATTTT.

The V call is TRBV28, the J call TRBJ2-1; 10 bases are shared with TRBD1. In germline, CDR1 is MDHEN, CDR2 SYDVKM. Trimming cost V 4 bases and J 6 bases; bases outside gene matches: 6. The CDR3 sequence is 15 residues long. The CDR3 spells CASSSPGQGINEQFF. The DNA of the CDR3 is TGTGCCAGCAGTTCCCCGGGACAGGGGATCAATGAGCAGTTCTTC.

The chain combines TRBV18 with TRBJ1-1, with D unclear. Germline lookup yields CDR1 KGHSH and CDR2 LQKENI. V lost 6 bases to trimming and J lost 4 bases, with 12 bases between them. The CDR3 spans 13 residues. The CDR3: CASSAAGGTEAFF. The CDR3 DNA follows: TGTGCCAGCTCCGCGGCGGGCGGCACTGAAGCTTTCTTT.

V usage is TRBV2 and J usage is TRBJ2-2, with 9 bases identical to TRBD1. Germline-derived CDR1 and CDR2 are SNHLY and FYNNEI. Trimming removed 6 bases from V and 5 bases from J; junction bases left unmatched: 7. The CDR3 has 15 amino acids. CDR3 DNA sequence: TGTGCCAGCAGCCTTAAGACAGGGGGGACCGGGGAGCTGTTTTTT. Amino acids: CASSLKTGGTGELFF.

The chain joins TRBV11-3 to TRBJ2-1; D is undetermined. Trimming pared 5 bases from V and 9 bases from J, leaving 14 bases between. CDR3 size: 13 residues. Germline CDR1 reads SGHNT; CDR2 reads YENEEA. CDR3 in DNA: TGTGCCAGCAGCGACCGACCTAGTTCTGAGCAGTTCTTC. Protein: CASSDRPSSEQFF.

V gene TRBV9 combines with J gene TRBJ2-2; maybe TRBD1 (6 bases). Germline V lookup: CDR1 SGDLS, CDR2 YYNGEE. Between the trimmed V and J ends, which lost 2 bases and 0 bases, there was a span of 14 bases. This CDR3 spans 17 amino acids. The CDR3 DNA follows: TGTGCCAGCAGCGTGGGCCCGGGACAAACGAACACCGGGGAGCTGTTTTTT. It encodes CASSVGPGQTNTGELFF.

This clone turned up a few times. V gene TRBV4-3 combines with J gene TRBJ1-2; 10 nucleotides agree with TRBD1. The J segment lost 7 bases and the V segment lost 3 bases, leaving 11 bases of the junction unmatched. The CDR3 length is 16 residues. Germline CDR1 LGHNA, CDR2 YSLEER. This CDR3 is CASSQGVRDRGSGYTF. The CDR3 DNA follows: TGCGCCAGCAGCCAGGGAGTACGGGACAGGGGTAGTGGCTACACCTTC.

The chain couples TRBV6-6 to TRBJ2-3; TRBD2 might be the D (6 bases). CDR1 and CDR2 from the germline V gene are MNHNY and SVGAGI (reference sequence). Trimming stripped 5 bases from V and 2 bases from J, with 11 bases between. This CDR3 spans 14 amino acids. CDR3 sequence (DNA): TGTGCCAGCAGTCCGGGACTCCCCACAGATACGCAGTATTTT. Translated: CASSPGLPTDTQYF.

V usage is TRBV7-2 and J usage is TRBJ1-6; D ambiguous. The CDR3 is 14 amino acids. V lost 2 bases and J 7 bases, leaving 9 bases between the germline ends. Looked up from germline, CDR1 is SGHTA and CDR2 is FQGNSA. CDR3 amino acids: CASSLLRGNSPLHF. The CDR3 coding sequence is TGTGCCAGCAGCTTACTTAGAGGCAATTCACCCCTCCACTTT. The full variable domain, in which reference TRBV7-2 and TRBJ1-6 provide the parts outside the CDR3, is GAGVSQSPSNKVTEKGKDVELRCDPISGHTALYWYRQSLGQGLEFLIYFQGNSAPDKSGLPSDRFSAERTGGSVSTLTIQRTQQEDSAVYLCASSLLRGNSPLHFGNGTRLTVT.

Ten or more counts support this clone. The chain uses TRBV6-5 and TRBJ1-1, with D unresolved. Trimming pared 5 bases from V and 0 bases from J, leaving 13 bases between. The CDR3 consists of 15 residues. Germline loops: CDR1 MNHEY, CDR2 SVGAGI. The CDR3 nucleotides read TGTGCCAGCAGTAGCCCTCTGGGCTTGAACACTGAAGCTTTCTTT. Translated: CASSSPLGLNTEAFF.

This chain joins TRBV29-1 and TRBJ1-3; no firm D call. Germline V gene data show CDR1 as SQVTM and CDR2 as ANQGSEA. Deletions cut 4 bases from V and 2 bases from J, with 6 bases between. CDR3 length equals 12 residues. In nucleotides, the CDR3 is TGCAGCGTTGGTCTAGCTGGAAACACCATATATTTT. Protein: CSVGLAGNTIYF. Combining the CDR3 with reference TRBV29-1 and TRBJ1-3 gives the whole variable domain SAVISQKPSRDICQRGTSLTIQCQVDSQVTMMFWYRQQPGQSLTLIATANQGSEATYESGFVIDKFPISRPNLTFSTLTVSNMSPEDSSIYLCSVGLAGNTIYFGEGSWLTVV.

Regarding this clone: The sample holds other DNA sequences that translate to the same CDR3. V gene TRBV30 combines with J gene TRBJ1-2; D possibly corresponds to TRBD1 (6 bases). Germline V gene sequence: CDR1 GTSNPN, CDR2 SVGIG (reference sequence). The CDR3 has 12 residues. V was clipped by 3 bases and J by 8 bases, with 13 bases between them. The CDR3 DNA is TGTGCCTGGAGCGGGCAGGGGCACGGCTACACCTTC. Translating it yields CAWSGQGHGYTF.

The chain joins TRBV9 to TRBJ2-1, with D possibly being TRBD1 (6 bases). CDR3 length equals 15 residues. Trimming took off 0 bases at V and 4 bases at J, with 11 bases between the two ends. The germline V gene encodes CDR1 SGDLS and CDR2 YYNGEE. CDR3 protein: CASSVAPQGYNEQFF. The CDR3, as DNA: TGTGCCAGCAGCGTAGCACCACAGGGTTACAATGAGCAGTTCTTC. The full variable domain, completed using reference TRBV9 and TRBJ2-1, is DSGVTQTPKHLITATGQRVTLRCSPRSGDLSVYWYQQSLDQGLQFLIQYYNGEERAKGNILERFSAQQFPDLHSELNLSSLELGDSALYFCASSVAPQGYNEQFFGPGTRLTVL.

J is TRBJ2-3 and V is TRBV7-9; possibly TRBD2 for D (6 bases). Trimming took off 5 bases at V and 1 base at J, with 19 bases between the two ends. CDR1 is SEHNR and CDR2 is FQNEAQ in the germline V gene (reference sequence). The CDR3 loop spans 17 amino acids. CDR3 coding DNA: TGTGCCAGCAGCCTCACTAGCTTAGGTTCCGGCACAGATACGCAGTATTTT. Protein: CASSLTSLGSGTDTQYF.

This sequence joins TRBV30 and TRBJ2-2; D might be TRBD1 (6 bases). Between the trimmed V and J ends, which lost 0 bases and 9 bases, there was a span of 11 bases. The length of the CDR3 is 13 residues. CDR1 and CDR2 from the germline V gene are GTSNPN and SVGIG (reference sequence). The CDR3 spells CAWSVEGVRELFF. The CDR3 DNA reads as TGTGCCTGGAGTGTAGAGGGGGTACGGGAGCTGTTTTTT.

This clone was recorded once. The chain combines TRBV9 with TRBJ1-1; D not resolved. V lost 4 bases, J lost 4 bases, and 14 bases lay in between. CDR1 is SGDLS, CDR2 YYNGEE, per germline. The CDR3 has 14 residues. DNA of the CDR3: TGTGCCAGCAGCCCCCCTTTAGATCGCACTGAAGCTTTCTTT. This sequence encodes CASSPPLDRTEAFF.